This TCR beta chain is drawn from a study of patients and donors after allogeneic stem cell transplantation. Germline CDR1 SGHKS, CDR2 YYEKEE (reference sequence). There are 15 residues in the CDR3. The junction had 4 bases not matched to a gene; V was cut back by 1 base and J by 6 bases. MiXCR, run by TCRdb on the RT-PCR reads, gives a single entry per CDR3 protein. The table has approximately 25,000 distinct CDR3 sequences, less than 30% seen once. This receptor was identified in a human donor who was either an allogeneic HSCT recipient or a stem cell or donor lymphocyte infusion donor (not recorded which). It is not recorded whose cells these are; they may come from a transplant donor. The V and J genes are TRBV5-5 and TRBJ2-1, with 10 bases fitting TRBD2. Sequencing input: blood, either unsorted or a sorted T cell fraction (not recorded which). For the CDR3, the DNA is TGTGCCAGCAGCTTGAGCGGGGGGGCACGCAATGAGCAGTTCTTC. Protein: CASSLSGGARNEQFF.